This TCR beta chain was found in a study of T cell changes during pregnancy in multiple sclerosis. Libraries were prepared by immunoSEQ multiplex PCR; TCRdb keeps only in-frame clonotypes and omits some of them. The data show about 57,000 clones, with around 89% seen just once and over 1.5% held by the top ten. The CDR3 contains 12 residues. V lost 2 bases and J lost 7, with 6 bases in between. CDR1 is SGHTA, CDR2 FQGTGA, per germline. The sequence derives from a female donor with multiple sclerosis, enrolled in a pregnancy study. The J gene is TRBJ2-1, the V gene TRBV7-3, with D tentatively TRBD1 (5 bases). This material consisted of peripheral blood, taken after pregnancy. The CDR3 protein is CASSLGANEQFF. CDR3 nucleotides: TGTGCCAGCAGCTTAGGGGCAAATGAGCAGTTCTTC.